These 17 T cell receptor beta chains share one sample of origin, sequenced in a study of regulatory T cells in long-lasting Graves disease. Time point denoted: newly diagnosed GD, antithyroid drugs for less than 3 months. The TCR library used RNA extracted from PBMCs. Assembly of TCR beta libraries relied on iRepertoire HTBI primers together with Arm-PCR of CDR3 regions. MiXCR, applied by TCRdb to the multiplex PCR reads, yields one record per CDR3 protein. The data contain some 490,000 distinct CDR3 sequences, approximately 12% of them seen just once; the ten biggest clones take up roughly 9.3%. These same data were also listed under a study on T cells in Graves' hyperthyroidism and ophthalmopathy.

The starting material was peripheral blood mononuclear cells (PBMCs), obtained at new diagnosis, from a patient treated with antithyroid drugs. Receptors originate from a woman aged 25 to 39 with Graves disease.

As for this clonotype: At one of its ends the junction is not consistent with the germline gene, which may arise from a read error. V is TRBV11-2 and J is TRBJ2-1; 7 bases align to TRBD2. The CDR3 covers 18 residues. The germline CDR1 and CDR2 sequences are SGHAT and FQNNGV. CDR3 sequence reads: CASSLCWLAVSSHNEQFF. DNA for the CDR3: TGTGCCAGCAGCTTATGCTGGCTAGCGGTGAGCTCCCACAATGAGCAGTTCTTC. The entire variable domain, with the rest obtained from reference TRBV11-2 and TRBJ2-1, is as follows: EAGVAQSPRYKIIEKRQSVAFWCNPISGHATLYWYQQILGQGPKLLIQFQNNGVVDDSQLPKDRFSAERLKGVDSTLKIQPAKLEDSAVYLCASSLCWLAVSSHNEQFFGPGTRLTVL.

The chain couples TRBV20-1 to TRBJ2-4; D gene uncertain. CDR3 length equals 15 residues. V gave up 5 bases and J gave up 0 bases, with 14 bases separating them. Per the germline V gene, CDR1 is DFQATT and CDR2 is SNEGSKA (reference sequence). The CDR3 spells CSAAPRDLAKNIQYF. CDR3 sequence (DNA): TGCAGTGCTGCCCCCCGCGATTTAGCCAAAAACATTCAGTACTTC.

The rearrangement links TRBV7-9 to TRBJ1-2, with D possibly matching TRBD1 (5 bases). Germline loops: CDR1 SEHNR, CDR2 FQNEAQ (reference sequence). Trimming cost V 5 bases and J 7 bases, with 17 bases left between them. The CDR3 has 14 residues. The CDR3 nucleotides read TGTGCCAGCAGCCAACGGGCAGGGCAGGGTGGCTACACCTTC. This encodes CASSQRAGQGGYTF. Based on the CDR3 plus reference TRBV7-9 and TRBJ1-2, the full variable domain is DTGVSQNPRHKITKRGQNVTFRCDPISEHNRLYWYRQTLGQGPEFLTYFQNEAQLEKSRLLSDRFSAERPKGSFSTLEIQRTEQGDSAMYLCASSQRAGQGGYTFGSGTRLTVV.

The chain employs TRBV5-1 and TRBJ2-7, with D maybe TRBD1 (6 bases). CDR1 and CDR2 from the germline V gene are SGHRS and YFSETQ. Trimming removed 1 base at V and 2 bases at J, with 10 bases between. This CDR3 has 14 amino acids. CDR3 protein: CASSLTGNAYEQYF. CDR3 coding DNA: TGCGCCAGCAGCTTGACAGGGAATGCCTACGAGCAGTACTTC.

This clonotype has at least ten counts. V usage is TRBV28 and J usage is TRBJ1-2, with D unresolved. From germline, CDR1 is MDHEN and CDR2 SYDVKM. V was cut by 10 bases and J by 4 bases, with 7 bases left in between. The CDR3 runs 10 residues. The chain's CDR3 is CATDGYGYTF. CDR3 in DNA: TGTGCCACCGACGGCTATGGCTACACCTTC.

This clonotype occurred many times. The CDR3 protein is CAWSGGGDAEQYF. In nucleotides, the CDR3 is TGTGCCTGGAGTGGAGGCGGGGACGCGGAGCAGTACTTC. V is TRBV30 and J is TRBJ2-7; D might be TRBD2 (6 bases). Germline values: CDR1 GTSNPN, CDR2 SVGIG (reference sequence). V was cut by 1 base and J by 7 bases, with 14 bases left in between. The CDR3 has 13 amino acids.

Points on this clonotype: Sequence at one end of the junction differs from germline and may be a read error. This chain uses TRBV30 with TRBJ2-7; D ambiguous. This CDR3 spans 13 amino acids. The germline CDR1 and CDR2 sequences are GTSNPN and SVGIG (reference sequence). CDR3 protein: CAWSGQERYGQYF. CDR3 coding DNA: TGTGCCTGGAGTGGGCAGGAAAGATACGGGCAGTACTTC.

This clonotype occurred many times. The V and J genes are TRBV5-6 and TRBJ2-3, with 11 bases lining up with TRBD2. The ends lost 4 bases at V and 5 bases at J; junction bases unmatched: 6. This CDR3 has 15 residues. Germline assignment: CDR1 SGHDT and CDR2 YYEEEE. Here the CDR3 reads CASSRLAGPLDTQYF. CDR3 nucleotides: TGTGCCAGCAGCCGACTAGCGGGGCCCCTAGATACGCAGTATTTT.

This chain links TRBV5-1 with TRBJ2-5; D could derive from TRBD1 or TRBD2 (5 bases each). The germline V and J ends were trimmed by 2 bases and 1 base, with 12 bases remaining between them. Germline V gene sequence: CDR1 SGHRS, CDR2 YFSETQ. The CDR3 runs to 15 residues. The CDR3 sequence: CASSLTGALQETQYF. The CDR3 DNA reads TGCGCCAGCAGCTTAACCGGGGCCCTCCAAGAGACCCAGTACTTC.

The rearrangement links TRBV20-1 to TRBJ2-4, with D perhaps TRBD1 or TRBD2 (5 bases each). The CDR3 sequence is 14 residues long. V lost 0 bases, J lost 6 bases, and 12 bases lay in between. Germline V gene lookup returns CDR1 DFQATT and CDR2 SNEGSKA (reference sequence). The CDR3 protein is CSARDIGTPNIQYF. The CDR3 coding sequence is TGCAGTGCTAGAGATATTGGGACCCCAAACATTCAGTACTTC.

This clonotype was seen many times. In DNA form, the CDR3 reads TGCGCCAGCAGCTCGTCGGGACTTTCCTCCTACGAGCAGTACTTC. Protein sequence: CASSSSGLSSYEQYF. V is TRBV5-1 and J is TRBJ2-7, with D perhaps matching TRBD2 (6 bases). Per germline, CDR1 SGHRS and CDR2 YFSETQ. The ends were cut back, 3 bases at V and 0 bases at J, with 13 bases in the middle. There are 15 residues in the CDR3.

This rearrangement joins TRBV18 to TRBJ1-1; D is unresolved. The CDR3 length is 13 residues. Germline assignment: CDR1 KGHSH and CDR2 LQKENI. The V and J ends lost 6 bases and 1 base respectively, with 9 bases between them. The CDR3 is CASSSEANTEAFF. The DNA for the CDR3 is TGTGCCAGCTCTTCCGAAGCGAACACTGAAGCTTTCTTT.

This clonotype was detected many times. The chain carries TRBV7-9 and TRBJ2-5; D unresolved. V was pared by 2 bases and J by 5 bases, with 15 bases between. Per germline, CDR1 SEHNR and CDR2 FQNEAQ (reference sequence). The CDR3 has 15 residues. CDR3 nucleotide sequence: TGTGCCAGCAGCTTAACCCCCAGGAGAAGGGAGACCCAGTACTTC. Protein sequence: CASSLTPRRRETQYF.

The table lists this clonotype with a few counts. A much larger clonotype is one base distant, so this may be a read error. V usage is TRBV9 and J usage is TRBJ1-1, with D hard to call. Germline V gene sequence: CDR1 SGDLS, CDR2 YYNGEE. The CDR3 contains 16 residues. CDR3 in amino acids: CAGSVGVGWGNTEAFF. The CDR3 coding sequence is TGTGCCGGCAGCGTAGGTGTTGGGTGGGGGAACACTGAAGCTTTCTTT.

DNA of the CDR3: TGTGCCAGCAGGCCGGCTGGAGCGGGGCAAGAGACCCAGTACTTC. It yields the protein CASRPAGAGQETQYF. J is TRBJ2-5 and V is TRBV11-2; 7 bases align to TRBD2. The CDR3 length is 15 residues. The V gene's germline CDR1 is SGHAT and CDR2 FQNNGV. Unmatched junction bases numbered 9, after V lost 6 bases and J lost 2 bases.

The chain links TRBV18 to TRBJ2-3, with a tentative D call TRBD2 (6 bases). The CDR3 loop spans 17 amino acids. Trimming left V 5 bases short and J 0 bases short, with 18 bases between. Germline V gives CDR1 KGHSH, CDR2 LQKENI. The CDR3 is CASSISLTRASTDTQYF. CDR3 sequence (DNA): TGTGCCAGCTCAATAAGCCTGACTAGAGCTAGCACAGATACGCAGTATTTT.

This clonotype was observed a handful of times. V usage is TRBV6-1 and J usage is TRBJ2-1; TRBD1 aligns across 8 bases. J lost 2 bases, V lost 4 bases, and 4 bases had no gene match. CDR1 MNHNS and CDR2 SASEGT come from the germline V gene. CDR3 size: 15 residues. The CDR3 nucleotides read TGTGCCAGCAGTGCCGGGACAGGACCCTACAATGAGCAGTTCTTC. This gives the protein CASSAGTGPYNEQFF.